This TCR beta chain was captured by sequencing in a study of patients and donors after allogeneic stem cell transplantation. TCRdb processed the RT-PCR reads anew with MiXCR; each CDR3 protein has one entry. The table has about 76,000 distinct CDR3 sequences, more than 25% seen once. This CDR3 is 16 amino acids long. V lost 2 bases and J 8 bases, leaving 16 bases between the germline ends. The V gene's germline CDR1 is MNHEY and CDR2 SMNVEV (reference sequence). The source material was blood, either unsorted or a sorted T cell fraction (not recorded which). The gene calls are TRBV27 and TRBJ1-6, with a possible D match to TRBD1 (6 bases). The TCR comes from a human donor who was either an allogeneic HSCT recipient or a stem cell or donor lymphocyte infusion donor (not recorded which). It is not recorded whose cells these are; they may come from a transplant donor. CDR3 sequence (DNA): TGTGCCAGCAGTTTACTTAAACAGGGTGGTGATTCACCCCTCCACTTT. Residues: CASSLLKQGGDSPLHF.